This paragraph covers one T cell receptor (beta chain) sequence. Its target is not known. This specimen belongs to a study of cytomegalovirus exposure and HLA in healthy donors. The PCR ran on 60 Vbeta and 13 Jbeta primers. Here immunoSEQ multiplex PCR was the method, and the copy in TCRdb shows in-frame clones only, minus some. The table shows around 87,000 clones, with approximately 84% occurring only once. The study, taken as a whole, reports: With later analysis, a missense DCLRE1C variant became linked to TCR beta V- and J-gene trimming. The study flagged about 150 TCR beta chains as cytomegalovirus-associated.

Germline values: CDR1 LNHNV, CDR2 YYDKDF (reference sequence). V gave up 3 bases and J gave up 3 bases, with 8 bases separating them. This CDR3 is 13 amino acids long. Material for sequencing was PBMCs. The V and J genes are TRBV15 and TRBJ1-1; a possible D gene is TRBD1 (6 bases). The origin of this receptor is a girl aged 2 to 10 in good health and CMV-seropositive. DNA for the CDR3: TGTGCCACCAGCAGGGGGGCGGACACTGAAGCTTTCTTT. It codes for CATSRGADTEAFF.